This record concerns one TCR beta chain sequence. The antigen is undetermined. The data were produced by immunoSEQ multiplex PCR, yet TCRdb's version contains in-frame clones alone and is incomplete. The table lists 1,100,000 or so clones, about 84% of them singletons. CDR1 MDHEN and CDR2 SYDVKM come from the germline V gene. Trimming removed 8 bases from V and 5 bases from J; junction bases left unmatched: 9. CDR3 length equals 14 residues. The sample originates from a study of shared clonotypes between healthy human individuals. Broader study findings: Blood alone was sampled, and tissue repertoires likely differ. Roughly 5% was the fraction of naive CD4 clonotypes found shared across several donors. In contrast to clonotypes shared by all four donors, non-shared clonotypes had lower generation probabilities. Clonotype sharing among donors was expected to depend on sequencing depth.

Input material: memory CD4+ T cells from PBMCs. Sample subset: CD45RA-negative fraction. The origin of this receptor is a man between 18 and 29 years old in good health. Some clones in this sample may be carry-over from other donors' samples. J is TRBJ2-1 and V is TRBV28; 7 nucleotides agree with TRBD2. The CDR3 nucleotides read TGTGCCAGCCTTGGGAGCGGGGTCGACAATGAGCAGTTCTTC. Its translation: CASLGSGVDNEQFF.